The 25 T cell receptor beta chains below were found in one sample sequenced in a study of blood T cell repertoires in COVID-19. Repertoires were generated with immunoSEQ multiplex PCR, while TCRdb's copy carries only in-frame clones and drops some. The sample yields about 44,000 clones, around 84% seen once. Sequencing used peripheral blood. The receptor source for this set is a human donor in a cohort sampled during active COVID-19.

This clone has only a few counts. The V call is TRBV19, the J call TRBJ1-1; D is undetermined. Germline CDR1 reads LNHDA; CDR2 reads SQIVND (reference sequence). V lost 2 bases, J lost 8 bases, and 36 bases lay in between. This CDR3 spans 21 amino acids. As DNA, the CDR3 is TGTGCCAGTAGTATACCGAGAGGATGGACGGGAAACATTAAAACAAGGAAAGAAGCTTTCTTT. Protein sequence: CASSIPRGWTGNIKTRKEAFF.

The rearrangement uses TRBV30 and TRBJ1-6; possible D gene TRBD1, 5 bases. The CDR3 is made up of 14 amino acids. Deletions cut 2 bases from V and 3 bases from J, with 8 bases between. The V gene's germline CDR1 is GTSNPN and CDR2 SVGIG (reference sequence). The CDR3 bases are TGTGCCTGGAGTTCGGGGGGCTATAATTCACCCCTCCACTTT. It encodes CAWSSGGYNSPLHF.

The chain uses TRBV5-1 and TRBJ2-3; 10 nucleotides agree with TRBD2. The junction had 9 bases not matched to a gene; V was cut back by 3 bases and J by 5 bases. The germline CDR1 and CDR2 sequences are SGHRS and YFSETQ. The CDR3 extends over 16 amino acids. CDR3 in amino acids: CASSSEPGLALDTQYF. CDR3 in DNA: TGCGCCAGCAGCTCGGAACCGGGACTAGCGTTAGATACGCAGTATTTT.

The genes are TRBV28 and TRBJ2-1; tentatively, D is TRBD2 (6 bases). The germline V and J ends were trimmed by 4 bases and 3 bases, with 10 bases remaining between them. Germline-derived CDR1 and CDR2 are MDHEN and SYDVKM. The CDR3 contains 14 residues. The CDR3 coding sequence is TGTGCCAGCAGTTCCTCCGGGGGCTACAATGAGCAGTTCTTC. Translating it yields CASSSSGGYNEQFF.

The chain employs TRBV6-2 or TRBV6-3 and TRBJ2-1; maybe TRBD2 (5 bases). The V and J ends lost 5 bases and 6 bases respectively, with 8 bases between them. CDR3 length: 12 residues. Germline V gives CDR1 MNHEY, CDR2 SVGEGT. CDR3 in amino acids: CASSPLVNEQFF. In DNA, the CDR3 is TGTGCCAGCAGTCCACTAGTCAATGAGCAGTTCTTC.

The chain employs TRBV7-2 and TRBJ1-5, with D perhaps matching TRBD1 (6 bases). The CDR3 consists of 14 residues. Trimming removed 5 bases at V and 0 bases at J, with 8 bases between. The germline V gene encodes CDR1 SGHTA and CDR2 FQGNSA. As DNA, the CDR3 is TGTGCCAGCAGCCGGACAGCTAGCAATCAGCCCCAGCATTTT. As protein: CASSRTASNQPQHF.

This sequence joins TRBV6-2 or TRBV6-3 and TRBJ1-5; D not certain. The germline V gene has CDR1 MNHEY and CDR2 SVGEGT. V was cut by 5 bases and J by 4 bases, with 12 bases left in between. The CDR3 length is 14 residues. The CDR3 region is CASSPASLNQPQHF. CDR3 in DNA: TGTGCCAGCAGTCCCGCAAGCTTGAATCAGCCCCAGCATTTT.

This clone has more than one count but fewer than ten. V and J are TRBV11-2 and TRBJ1-5; 12 nucleotides line up with TRBD1. Germline-derived CDR1 and CDR2 are SGHAT and FQNNGV. The CDR3 contains 17 residues. Trimming removed 1 base from V and 5 bases from J; junction bases left unmatched: 6. In nucleotides, the CDR3 is TGTGCCAGCAGCTTAGGTCCCGGGACAGGGGGCCATCAGCCCCAGCATTTT. Protein: CASSLGPGTGGHQPQHF. Supplemented by reference TRBV11-2 and TRBJ1-5, the full variable domain reads EAGVAQSPRYKIIEKRQSVAFWCNPISGHATLYWYQQILGQGPKLLIQFQNNGVVDDSQLPKDRFSAERLKGVDSTLKIQPAKLEDSAVYLCASSLGPGTGGHQPQHFGDGTRLSIL.

This chain connects TRBV4-2 to TRBJ2-7; D is ambiguous. Trimming stripped 1 base from V and 6 bases from J, with 4 bases between. There are 11 residues in the CDR3. CDR1 LGHNA and CDR2 YNFKEQ come from the germline V gene. Written as DNA, the CDR3 is TGTGCCAGCAGCCAAGGTATCGAGCAGTACTTC. This encodes CASSQGIEQYF.

The V and J genes are TRBV5-4 and TRBJ2-3; 9 bases align to TRBD2. Trimming cost V 5 bases and J 4 bases; bases outside gene matches: 5. The CDR3 covers 14 residues. Germline-derived CDR1 and CDR2 are SGHNT and YYREEE (reference sequence). CDR3 nucleotide sequence: TGTGCCAGCAGTGGGACTAGCATTTCAGATACGCAGTATTTT. It codes for CASSGTSISDTQYF.

V is TRBV7-2 and J is TRBJ1-1, with a tentative D call TRBD1 (6 bases). With 5 bases removed from V and 4 bases from J, the gap between germline ends came to 14 bases. Germline CDR1 reads SGHTA; CDR2 reads FQGNSA. There are 14 residues in the CDR3. The CDR3 sequence is CASSLTGGATEAFF. CDR3 DNA sequence: TGTGCCAGCAGCCTCACCGGGGGGGCCACTGAAGCTTTCTTT.

The gene calls are TRBV7-9 and TRBJ1-5, with D uncertain. CDR1 is SEHNR and CDR2 is FQNEAQ in the germline V gene (reference sequence). The CDR3 loop spans 12 amino acids. V was cut by 2 bases and J by 6 bases, with 5 bases left in between. CDR3 DNA: TGTGCCAGCAGCTTAACTCCTCAGCCCCAGCATTTT. It specifies CASSLTPQPQHF.

V gene TRBV7-9 combines with J gene TRBJ1-1; a possible D gene is TRBD1 (5 bases). This CDR3 has 17 residues. CDR1 and CDR2 (germline): SEHNR, FQNEAQ (reference sequence). V shed 4 bases and J shed 0 bases, with 18 bases lying between them. DNA for the CDR3: TGTGCCAGCAGCTCAGCTGCTCAGGGATACCTGAACACTGAAGCTTTCTTT. This translates into CASSSAAQGYLNTEAFF.

This chain joins TRBV5-8 and TRBJ2-7; 7 bases align to TRBD1. The V gene's germline CDR1 is SGHTS and CDR2 YDEGEE. CDR3 length: 14 residues. V was clipped by 0 bases and J by 2 bases; unmatched bases: 2. DNA for the CDR3: TGTGCCAGCAGCTTGGGACAGGGTGCCTACGAGCAGTACTTC. This translates into CASSLGQGAYEQYF.

The chain couples TRBV5-8 to TRBJ1-1; 8 bases fit TRBD1. V lost 0 bases to trimming and J lost 7 bases; unmatched junction nucleotides: 17. Germline CDR1 and CDR2: SGHTS and YDEGEE. The CDR3 extends over 18 amino acids. CDR3 DNA: TGTGCCAGCAGCTTGGCCATACCCCGGGACAGGTATTTTAATGAAGCTTTCTTT. Translating gives CASSLAIPRDRYFNEAFF.

The CDR3 here is CASSTGGANQETQYF. The CDR3 bases are TGTGCCAGCAGCACAGGGGGCGCAAATCAAGAGACCCAGTACTTC. This chain connects TRBV7-2 to TRBJ2-5, with 9 bases that match TRBD1. Germline lookup yields CDR1 SGHTA and CDR2 FQGNSA. This CDR3 is built from 15 residues. Trimming cost V 5 bases and J 2 bases; bases outside gene matches: 6.

CDR3 protein: CASSPHRASHLNTEAFF. The CDR3 DNA is TGTGCCAGCAGCCCCCACAGGGCCTCCCACCTGAACACTGAAGCTTTCTTT. The J gene is TRBJ1-1, the V gene TRBV7-3, with D possibly being TRBD1 (6 bases). The CDR3 has 17 amino acids. Per the germline V gene, CDR1 is SGHTA and CDR2 is FQGTGA. The ends were cut back, 5 bases at V and 0 bases at J, with 19 bases in the middle.

This chain links TRBV20-1 with TRBJ2-5; a weak D match, TRBD1 (7 bases). CDR1 and CDR2 from the germline V gene are DFQATT and SNEGSKA (reference sequence). The CDR3 is 15 amino acids. Between the trimmed V and J ends, which lost 3 bases and 3 bases, there was a span of 17 bases. CDR3 DNA sequence: TGCAGTGCTAGTATTTCAGGGGGGTTGAAAGAGACCCAGTACTTC. This codes for CSASISGGLKETQYF.

The chain has TRBV9 and TRBJ2-4, with 9 bases lining up with TRBD2. Germline V gene sequence: CDR1 SGDLS, CDR2 YYNGEE. V shed 4 bases and J 3 bases; nucleotides not matched to a gene: 11. The CDR3 is 17 residues long. CDR3 region: CASSPGAGGPDKNIQYF. CDR3 nucleotide sequence: TGTGCCAGCAGCCCCGGGGCGGGGGGGCCTGACAAAAACATTCAGTACTTC. Combining the CDR3 with reference TRBV9 and TRBJ2-4 gives the whole variable domain DSGVTQTPKHLITATGQRVTLRCSPRSGDLSVYWYQQSLDQGLQFLIQYYNGEERAKGNILERFSAQQFPDLHSELNLSSLELGDSALYFCASSPGAGGPDKNIQYFGAGTRLSVL.

The V and J genes are TRBV5-1 and TRBJ2-3, with D possibly being TRBD1 (7 bases). The germline V gene has CDR1 SGHRS and CDR2 YFSETQ. V was trimmed by 4 bases and J by 5 bases, leaving 17 bases between them. This CDR3 is 15 amino acids long. The CDR3 nucleotides read TGCGCCAGCAGCACCCAGGGGGGCCGTGGAGATACGCAGTATTTT. Encoded protein: CASSTQGGRGDTQYF.

The V gene is TRBV29-1, the J gene TRBJ2-7; 13 bases fit TRBD2. After removal of 7 bases from V and 4 bases from J, the junction contained 4 bases not matched to a gene. In germline, CDR1 is SQVTM, CDR2 ANQGSEA. This CDR3 is built from 13 residues. DNA of the CDR3: TGCAGCGCGCGGACTAGCGGGGGTTACGAGCAGTACTTC. Its translation is CSARTSGGYEQYF.

The chain links TRBV19 to TRBJ2-7, with 10 bases identical to TRBD1. J was trimmed by 5 bases and V by 4 bases; bases with no gene match: 5. Germline V gene data show CDR1 as LNHDA and CDR2 as SQIVND (reference sequence). The CDR3 is 14 amino acids. The CDR3 DNA reads TGTGCCAGTAGTACGGGACAGGGGTTCCACGAGCAGTACTTC. Residues: CASSTGQGFHEQYF.

This chain connects TRBV9 to TRBJ1-2, with D maybe TRBD1 (6 bases). Deletions cut 0 bases from V and 2 bases from J, with 11 bases between. The CDR3 runs 15 residues. Looked up from germline, CDR1 is SGDLS and CDR2 is YYNGEE. This CDR3 reads CASSVGAGENYGYTF. The CDR3 region has the DNA TGTGCCAGCAGCGTAGGGGCAGGGGAGAACTATGGCTACACCTTC.

CDR3 protein: CASRVARGGYTF. CDR3 DNA sequence: TGTGCCAGCAGAGTCGCAAGAGGAGGCTACACCTTC. The chain uses TRBV28 and TRBJ1-2; D is undetermined. Germline loops: CDR1 MDHEN, CDR2 SYDVKM. The length of the CDR3 is 12 residues. V lost 6 bases and J lost 8, with 13 bases in between.

This chain uses TRBV2 with TRBJ2-6; tentatively, D is TRBD2 (5 bases). Trimming stripped 6 bases from V and 1 base from J, with 7 bases between. Per germline, CDR1 SNHLY and CDR2 FYNNEI. The CDR3 is 14 amino acids. CDR3 loop: CASRRVSGANVLTF. The CDR3, as DNA: TGTGCCAGCAGGAGGGTATCTGGGGCCAACGTCCTGACTTTC.